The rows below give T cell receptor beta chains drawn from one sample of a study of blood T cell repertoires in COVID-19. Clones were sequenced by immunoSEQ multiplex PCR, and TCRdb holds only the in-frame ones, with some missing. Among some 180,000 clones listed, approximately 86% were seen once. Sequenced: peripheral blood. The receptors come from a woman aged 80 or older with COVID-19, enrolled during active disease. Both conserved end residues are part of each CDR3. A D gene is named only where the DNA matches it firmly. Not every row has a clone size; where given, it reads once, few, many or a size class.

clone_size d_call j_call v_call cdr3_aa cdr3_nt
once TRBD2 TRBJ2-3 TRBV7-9 CASSLGSGGDRTDTQYF TGTGCCAGCAGCTTAGGAAGCGGGGGGGATCGAACAGATACGCAGTATTTT
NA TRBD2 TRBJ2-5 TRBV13 CASSLVAGGPAGTQYF TGTGCCAGCAGCTTAGTGGCGGGAGGCCCGGCAGGGACCCAGTACTTC
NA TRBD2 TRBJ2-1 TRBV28 CASSLGLAAYNEQFF TGTGCCAGCAGTTTAGGACTAGCGGCATACAATGAGCAGTTCTTC
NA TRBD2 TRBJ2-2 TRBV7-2 CASRLAGGPGKGGELFF TGTGCCAGCAGATTAGCGGGAGGGCCAGGGAAGGGCGGGGAGCTGTTTTTT
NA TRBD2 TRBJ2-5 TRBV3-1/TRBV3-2 CASTNSGSAQYF TGTGCCAGCACCAATAGCGGGAGCGCCCAGTACTTC
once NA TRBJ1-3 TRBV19 CASSIVPGSNTIYF TGTGCCAGTAGTATAGTTCCGGGATCGAACACCATATATTTT
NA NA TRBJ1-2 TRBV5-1 CASSDSYGYTF TGCGCCAGCAGCGACAGCTATGGCTACACCTTC
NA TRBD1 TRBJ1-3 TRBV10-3 CAISETPGGSGNTIYF TGTGCCATCAGTGAGACCCCAGGGGGTTCGGGAAACACCATATATTTT
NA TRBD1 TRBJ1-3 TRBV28 CASRTPGTGASGNTIYF TGTGCCAGCAGGACCCCCGGGACAGGGGCGTCTGGAAACACCATATATTTT
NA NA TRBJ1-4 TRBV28 CASRSPSGGPLLFF TGTGCCAGCAGGTCGCCATCGGGGGGCCCCCTCCTGTTTTTT
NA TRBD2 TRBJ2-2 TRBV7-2 CASSVTIAGTGELFF TGTGCCAGCAGCGTAACTATAGCGGGAACCGGGGAGCTGTTTTTT
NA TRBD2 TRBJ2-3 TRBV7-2 CASSLPGLAEDTQYF TGTGCCAGCAGCTTACCGGGACTAGCGGAAGATACGCAGTATTTT
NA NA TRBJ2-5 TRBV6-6 CASSDRQAPQETQYF TGTGCCAGCAGTGACAGACAGGCCCCACAAGAGACCCAGTACTTC
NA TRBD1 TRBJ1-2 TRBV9 CASSPRGLGYTF TGTGCCAGCAGCCCCAGGGGGCTTGGCTACACCTTC
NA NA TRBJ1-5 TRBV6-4 CASSAMTSSQPQHF TGTGCCAGCAGTGCAATGACAAGCAGCCAGCCCCAGCATTTT
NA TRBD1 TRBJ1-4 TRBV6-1 CASSGQGARTNEKLFF TGTGCCAGCAGTGGACAGGGGGCGCGGACTAATGAAAAACTGTTTTTT
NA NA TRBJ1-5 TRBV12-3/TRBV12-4 CASRGQPNQPQHF TGTGCCAGCAGAGGACAGCCCAATCAGCCCCAGCATTTT
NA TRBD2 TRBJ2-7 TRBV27 CASSPLGLAGEEQYF TGTGCCAGCAGTCCCCTGGGACTAGCGGGAGAGGAGCAGTACTTC
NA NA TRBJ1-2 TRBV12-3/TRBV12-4 CASSLQGYGYTF TGTGCCAGCAGTCTTCAGGGCTATGGCTACACCTTC
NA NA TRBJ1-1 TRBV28 CASSPRVGMNTEAFF TGTGCCAGCAGTCCCAGGGTGGGAATGAACACTGAAGCTTTCTTT
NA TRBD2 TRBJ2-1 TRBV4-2 CASSQSSGTDNSYNEQFF TGTGCCAGCAGCCAATCTAGCGGGACCGACAACTCCTACAATGAGCAGTTCTTC
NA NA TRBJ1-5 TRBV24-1 CATSDPNQPQHF TGTGCCACCAGTGACCCGAATCAGCCCCAGCATTTT
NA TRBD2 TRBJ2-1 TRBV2 CASRPAGTRRNEQFF TGTGCCAGCAGGCCCGCCGGGACTAGAAGAAATGAGCAGTTCTTC
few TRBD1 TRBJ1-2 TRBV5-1 CASSRGQNYGYTF TGCGCCAGCAGCCGGGGACAGAACTATGGCTACACCTTC
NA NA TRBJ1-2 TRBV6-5 CASTEDRTGGYTF TGTGCCAGCACCGAGGACAGAACGGGGGGCTACACCTTC
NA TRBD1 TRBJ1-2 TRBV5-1 CASSTGQGSNGYTF TGCGCCAGCAGCACCGGACAGGGCTCCAATGGCTACACCTTC
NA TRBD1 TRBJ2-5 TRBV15 CATSRGTGGETQYF TGTGCCACCAGCAGAGGGACAGGTGGGGAGACCCAGTACTTC
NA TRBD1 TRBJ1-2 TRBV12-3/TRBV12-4 CASSVQGGYTF TGTGCCAGCAGTGTACAGGGGGGCTACACCTTC
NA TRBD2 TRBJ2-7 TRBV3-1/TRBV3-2 CASSQGLAATYEQYF TGTGCCAGCAGCCAAGGACTAGCGGCAACCTACGAGCAGTACTTC
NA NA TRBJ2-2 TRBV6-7 CASSGRERGTGELFF TGTGCCAGCAGTGGTCGGGAGAGGGGCACCGGGGAGCTGTTTTTT
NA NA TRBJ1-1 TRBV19 CASSRGPNTEAFF TGTGCCAGTAGTAGGGGGCCTAACACTGAAGCTTTCTTT
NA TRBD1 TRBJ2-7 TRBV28 CASLGQVGYEQYF TGTGCCAGCCTCGGACAGGTCGGTTACGAGCAGTACTTC
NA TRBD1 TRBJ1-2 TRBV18 CASSPEMGQTYGYTF TGTGCCAGCTCACCTGAGATGGGACAGACCTATGGCTACACCTTC
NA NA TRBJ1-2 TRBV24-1 CAPGCLDGYTF TGTGCCCCCGGCTGTCTAGATGGCTACACCTTC
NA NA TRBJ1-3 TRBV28 CASSLTFIGNTIYF TGTGCCAGCAGTTTAACATTCATTGGAAACACCATATATTTT
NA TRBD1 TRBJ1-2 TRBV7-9 CASSYGQGDGYTF TGTGCCAGCAGCTATGGACAGGGGGATGGCTACACCTTC
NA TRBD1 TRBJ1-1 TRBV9 CASSPRQGLNTEAFF TGTGCCAGCAGCCCCCGACAGGGCCTTAACACTGAAGCTTTCTTT
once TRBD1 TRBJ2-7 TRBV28 CASSLSGTGNQGQYF TGTGCCAGCAGTTTATCGGGGACAGGGAATCAGGGACAGTACTTC
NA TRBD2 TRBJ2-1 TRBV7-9 CASSSGLAGGENEQFF TGTGCCAGCAGCTCGGGACTAGCGGGAGGAGAGAATGAGCAGTTCTTC
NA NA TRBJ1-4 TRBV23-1 CASLGHLNEKLFF TGCGCCAGCCTCGGACATCTAAATGAAAAACTGTTTTTT
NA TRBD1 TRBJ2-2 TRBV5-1 CASSPGQPVTGELFF TGCGCCAGCAGCCCGGGACAGCCTGTTACCGGGGAGCTGTTTTTT